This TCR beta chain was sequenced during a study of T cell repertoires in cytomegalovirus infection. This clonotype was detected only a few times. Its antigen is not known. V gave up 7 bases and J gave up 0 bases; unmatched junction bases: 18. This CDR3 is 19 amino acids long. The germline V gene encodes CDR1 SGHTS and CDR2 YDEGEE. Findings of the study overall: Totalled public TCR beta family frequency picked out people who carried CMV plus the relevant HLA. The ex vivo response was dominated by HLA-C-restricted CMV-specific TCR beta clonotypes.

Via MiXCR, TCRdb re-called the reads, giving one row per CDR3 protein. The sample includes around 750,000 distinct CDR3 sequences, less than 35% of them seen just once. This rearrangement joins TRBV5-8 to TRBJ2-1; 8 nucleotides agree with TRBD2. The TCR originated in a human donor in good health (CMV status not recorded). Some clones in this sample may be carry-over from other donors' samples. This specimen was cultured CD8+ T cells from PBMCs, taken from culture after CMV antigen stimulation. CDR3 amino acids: CASAGVGLAPYSSYNEQFF. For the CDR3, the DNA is TGTGCCAGCGCTGGGGTCGGACTAGCCCCGTACAGCTCCTACAATGAGCAGTTCTTC.